Sequencing of this T cell receptor (beta chain) was carried out in a study of T cell responses to AZD1222 COVID-19 vaccine. Study-wide results and caveats: Vaccine-related CD4 TCRs covered spike, predominating at 160-218 and 743-854. The donor group comprised mostly white British people and more females; the analysis possibly underestimated clonal diversity. There were repertoire samples only from the period after the peak T cell response. At baseline, seropositivity was found in only six or seven AZD1222 recipients.

About this clone itself: As yet, its antigen is unknown.

The method was immunoSEQ multiplex PCR; TCRdb's version includes in-frame clones alone and lacks a portion of them. The sample includes more than 85,000 clones, 85% to 90% of them seen just once. Between the trimmed V and J ends, which lost 2 bases and 5 bases, there was a span of 19 bases. This CDR3 is 16 amino acids long. CDR1 and CDR2 (germline): SGHRS, YFSETQ. The chain has TRBV5-1 and TRBJ2-5, with D tentatively TRBD1 or TRBD2 (6 bases each). This TCR came from an adult who received the AZD1222 COVID-19 vaccine. Specimen: peripheral blood, collected 28 days after the second AZD1222 dose. CDR3 DNA: TGCGCCAGCAGCTTCCGACCGGGGGCAGAAGGGGAGACCCAGTACTTC. As protein: CASSFRPGAEGETQYF.